These 18 T cell receptor beta chains came from one sample sequenced in a study of OX40 agonist ivuxolimab in advanced cancers. Profiling relied on immunoSEQ multiplex PCR, and the TCRdb table lists in-frame clones only, not all of them. The sample includes 73,000 or so clones, approximately 78% seen only once; the top ten take approximately 0.4%. The sequencing here drew on CD4+ or CD8+ T cells sorted from blood, taken in a trial of the OX40 agonist ivuxolimab. These receptors all come from an adult with an advanced solid tumor such as melanoma, head and neck, liver or kidney cancer.

The genes are TRBV28 and TRBJ1-3, with D unclear. Trimming removed 3 bases at V and 0 bases at J, with 9 bases between. CDR1 and CDR2 (germline): MDHEN, SYDVKM. The CDR3 is 15 amino acids. CDR3 bases: TGTGCCAGCAGTTTGCCGGGCCCCTCTGGAAACACCATATATTTT. Its translation: CASSLPGPSGNTIYF.

V and J are TRBV29-1 and TRBJ2-5; 10 bases are shared with TRBD2. Unmatched junction bases numbered 5, after V lost 7 bases and J lost 3 bases. The CDR3 is 13 amino acids. CDR1 is SQVTM and CDR2 is ANQGSEA in the germline V gene. The CDR3 loop is CSERLAGKETQYF. The CDR3 region has the DNA TGCAGCGAACGACTAGCGGGTAAAGAGACCCAGTACTTC.

The rearrangement joins TRBV7-2 to TRBJ1-3; 8 positions match TRBD1. Germline CDR1 SGHTA, CDR2 FQGNSA. The V and J ends lost 5 bases and 2 bases, in that order; junction bases with no gene match: 5. The CDR3 length is 15 residues. This CDR3 is CASSPLTGAGNTIYF. CDR3 bases: TGTGCCAGCAGCCCACTGACAGGGGCTGGAAACACCATATATTTT. The full variable domain, its missing parts supplied by reference TRBV7-2 and TRBJ1-3, is GAGVSQSPSNKVTEKGKDVELRCDPISGHTALYWYRQSLGQGLEFLIYFQGNSAPDKSGLPSDRFSAERTGGSVSTLTIQRTQQEDSAVYLCASSPLTGAGNTIYFGEGSWLTVV.

The V and J genes are TRBV5-1 and TRBJ2-2; 7 nucleotides line up with TRBD1. Germline V gene lookup returns CDR1 SGHRS and CDR2 YFSETQ. J lost 9 bases, V lost 4 bases, and 9 bases had no gene match. CDR3 size: 14 residues. CDR3 residues: CASSPSTGIRELFF. The CDR3 DNA reads as TGCGCCAGCAGCCCCTCGACAGGGATCCGGGAGCTGTTTTTT.

This chain uses TRBV5-1 with TRBJ2-1; D is perhaps TRBD1 or TRBD2 (5 bases each). Between the trimmed V and J ends, which lost 0 bases and 0 bases, there was a span of 10 bases. The germline V gene encodes CDR1 SGHRS and CDR2 YFSETQ. The CDR3 is 16 amino acids. This chain's CDR3 is CASSLGWGSSYNEQFF. The CDR3 nucleotides are TGCGCCAGCAGCTTGGGGTGGGGGAGCTCCTACAATGAGCAGTTCTTC.

This clone has only one observation. V gene TRBV9 combines with J gene TRBJ2-1; 10 positions agree with TRBD2. V was pared by 2 bases and J by 6 bases, with 8 bases of the junction left unmatched. The CDR3 contains 16 residues. Germline-derived CDR1 and CDR2 are SGDLS and YYNGEE. CDR3 in amino acids: CASSVLGTSAFNEQFF. The DNA for the CDR3 is TGTGCCAGCAGCGTTCTCGGGACTAGCGCCTTCAATGAGCAGTTCTTC. The variable domain in full, with the rest retrieved from reference TRBV9 and TRBJ2-1, is DSGVTQTPKHLITATGQRVTLRCSPRSGDLSVYWYQQSLDQGLQFLIQYYNGEERAKGNILERFSAQQFPDLHSELNLSSLELGDSALYFCASSVLGTSAFNEQFFGPGTRLTVL.

This clone showed up just a few times. The chain recombines TRBV5-5 with TRBJ2-2; no clear D. Trimming shortened V by 4 bases and J by 5 bases, and 12 bases separated the two germline ends. CDR1 and CDR2 (germline): SGHKS, YYEKEE (reference sequence). This CDR3 has 14 amino acids. The chain's CDR3 is CASSAGPGTGELFF. The CDR3 coding sequence is TGTGCCAGCAGCGCTGGCCCCGGGACCGGGGAGCTGTTTTTT. Drawing the rest from reference TRBV5-5 and TRBJ2-2, the complete variable domain is DAGVTQSPTHLIKTRGQQVTLRCSPISGHKSVSWYQQVLGQGPQFIFQYYEKEERGRGNFPDRFSARQFPNYSSELNVNALLLGDSALYLCASSAGPGTGELFFGEGSRLTVL.

The genes are TRBV10-3 and TRBJ2-1, with D uncertain. The V and J ends lost 6 bases and 6 bases respectively, with 6 bases between them. Germline CDR1 is ENHRY and CDR2 is SYGVKD. This CDR3 is built from 11 residues. The CDR3 is CAISGSNEQFF. The CDR3 bases are TGTGCCATCAGCGGCAGCAATGAGCAGTTCTTC.

The genes are TRBV28 and TRBJ2-3; TRBD1 matches 7 bases. The junction had 5 bases not matched to a gene; V was cut back by 3 bases and J by 2 bases. The CDR3 runs to 15 residues. From germline, CDR1 is MDHEN and CDR2 SYDVKM. CDR3 amino acids: CASSFRTGNTDTQYF. The CDR3 DNA is TGTGCCAGCAGTTTCAGGACAGGAAACACAGATACGCAGTATTTT.

CDR3 sequence: CASSSLGGTEAFF. The CDR3 DNA follows: TGTGCCAGCAGTTCATTGGGGGGCACTGAAGCTTTCTTT. The chain combines TRBV2 with TRBJ1-1; tentative D call: TRBD1 (5 bases). CDR1 and CDR2 (germline): SNHLY, FYNNEI. V lost 5 bases to trimming and J lost 4 bases, with 11 bases between them. CDR3 size: 13 residues.

CDR3 DNA: TGTGCCAGCAGTACAGGGGGGTCTAGAACTAATGAAAAACTGTTTTTT. Residues: CASSTGGSRTNEKLFF. The genes are TRBV28 and TRBJ1-4, with 8 bases matching TRBD1. The V gene end was trimmed by 5 bases and the J gene end by 1 base; junction bases not matched to a gene: 6. CDR3 length equals 16 residues. Germline V gives CDR1 MDHEN, CDR2 SYDVKM. Using reference TRBV28 and TRBJ1-4 for the parts outside the CDR3, the full variable domain is DVKVTQSSRYLVKRTGEKVFLECVQDMDHENMFWYRQDPGLGLRLIYFSYDVKMKEKGDIPEGYSVSREKKERFSLILESASTNQTSMYLCASSTGGSRTNEKLFFGSGTQLSVL.

Here the CDR3 reads CASSLTTGTGGETQYF. For the CDR3, the DNA is TGTGCCAGCAGTCTAACAACCGGGACAGGGGGGGAGACCCAGTACTTC. The chain links TRBV28 to TRBJ2-5; 11 nucleotides line up with TRBD1. V trimming: 5 bases; J trimming: 5 bases; junction bases outside the gene matches: 10. This CDR3 comprises 16 residues. From germline, CDR1 is MDHEN and CDR2 SYDVKM.

This clone turned up a few times. The V and J genes are TRBV6-5 and TRBJ1-5; D ambiguous. The germline gives CDR1 MNHEY, CDR2 SVGAGI. V lost 3 bases and J 0 bases, leaving 9 bases between the germline ends. This CDR3 comprises 15 residues. CDR3 nucleotide sequence: TGTGCCAGCAGTTATCAGATTAATAGCAATCAGCCCCAGCATTTT. This gives the protein CASSYQINSNQPQHF.

The gene calls are TRBV2 and TRBJ2-7; maybe TRBD2 (6 bases). Germline values: CDR1 SNHLY, CDR2 FYNNEI. CDR3 size: 14 residues. Deletions cut 8 bases from V and 2 bases from J, with 16 bases between. The CDR3 region has the DNA TGTGCCAGCCTAGCGACCCTAAGGCCCTACGAGCAGTACGTC. It translates to CASLATLRPYEQYV.

Only one count was recorded for this clone. V is TRBV6-5 and J is TRBJ1-3; D unclear. The CDR3 covers 16 residues. Germline-derived CDR1 and CDR2 are MNHEY and SVGAGI. V gave up 2 bases and J gave up 2 bases, with 13 bases separating them. The CDR3 spells CASSYARTDPGNTIYF. Here the CDR3 DNA reads TGTGCCAGCAGTTACGCTAGGACGGATCCTGGAAACACCATATATTTT.

The chain employs TRBV23-1 and TRBJ1-6; D might be TRBD1 (5 bases). TRBV23-1 is reported as an ORF; its role is uncertain. Trimming shortened V by 0 bases and J by 7 bases, and 25 bases separated the two germline ends. The CDR3 loop spans 20 amino acids. The CDR3: CASSQSFRQGKSGWNSPLHF. In DNA form, the CDR3 reads TGCGCCAGCAGTCAATCGTTTCGGCAGGGTAAGAGCGGATGGAATTCACCCCTCCACTTT.

This clone showed up just once. J is TRBJ1-5 and V is TRBV6-5, with a weak D call TRBD1 (5 bases). The ends were cut back, 2 bases at V and 0 bases at J, with 5 bases in the middle. Germline V gene sequence: CDR1 MNHEY, CDR2 SVGAGI. The CDR3 sequence is 14 residues long. The CDR3 nucleotides are TGTGCCAGCAGTTACAGGGGTAGCAATCAGCCCCAGCATTTT. Amino acids: CASSYRGSNQPQHF.

This clone showed up just once. The chain couples TRBV18 to TRBJ1-1; D remains ambiguous. Per the germline V gene, CDR1 is KGHSH and CDR2 is LQKENI. The CDR3 covers 13 residues. V dropped 3 bases and J dropped 4 bases, with 9 bases sitting between them. In nucleotides, the CDR3 is TGTGCCAGCTCACCCGCAGGACGCACTGAAGCTTTCTTT. Amino acids: CASSPAGRTEAFF.